This T cell receptor (beta chain) was captured by sequencing in a study of shared clonotypes between healthy human individuals. Study results and caveats: Represented diversity (both genetic and exposure-history) was limited by the small number of donors. Between a handful of donors, naive CD4 clonotypes were shared at a level of approximately 5%.

The investigators split CD4+ cells into a CD45RA+ naive subset and a CD45RA-negative memory subset. A note on this clone: Its antigen remains unknown.

Sequenced by immunoSEQ multiplex PCR; TCRdb stores in-frame clones only, minus some. Of hundreds of thousands of clones listed, around 78% are singletons. The CDR3 length is 17 residues. V lost 8 bases to trimming and J lost 3 bases; unmatched junction nucleotides: 15. Germline CDR1 MNHEY, CDR2 SMNVEV (reference sequence). The chain uses TRBV27 and TRBJ1-3, with 8 bases matching TRBD1. The TCR was taken from a woman in her 30s in good health. Sequenced input: memory CD4+ T cells sorted from blood. Specified subset: CD45RA-negative fraction. The DNA of the CDR3 is TGTGCCAGCCCCCCAGGACAGGGTTTATCGAGTGGAAACACCATATATTTT. Protein sequence: CASPPGQGLSSGNTIYF.